This is a list of T cell receptor beta chains from one sample in a study of identical twins. Each CDR3 protein gets one entry after TCRdb re-called the 5' RACE reads with MiXCR. The profile shows hundreds of thousands of distinct CDR3 sequences, 7% of them singletons. The same data also contributed to another study, on yellow fever vaccine responses in identical twins.

Sequencing was done on a sample of memory (CD45RO+) T cells sorted from blood. Every receptor here comes from a woman in her late teens or twenties in good health. The CDR3 runs from the conserved cysteine through the conserved F or W.

14	TRBV4-2	TRBJ1-2	CASSQDDSVWGYTF
18	TRBV24-1	TRBJ2-3	CATSDLRTTSGYTDTQYF
14	TRBV12-3/TRBV12-4	TRBJ2-1	CASRKQGGRGEQFF
15	TRBV12-3/TRBV12-4	TRBJ2-1	CASSLRTSPDSEQFF
14	TRBV9	TRBJ2-1	CASSVEPRAREQFF
15	TRBV3-1	TRBJ2-7	CASSQEGTGRYEQYF
17	TRBV11-2	TRBJ2-3	CASSLGTGLAGADTQYF
14	TRBV12-3/TRBV12-4	TRBJ2-2	CASGEQAVTGELFF
15	TRBV20-1	TRBJ2-1	CSAQGLAGIYNEQFF
13	TRBV19	TRBJ1-4	CASSRARGEKLFF